This T cell receptor (beta chain) was sequenced during a study of T cells after posttransplantation cyclophosphamide. Study results and limitations: TRB clonality was highly associated with recipient CMV seropositivity and reactivation. Later blood repertoires were often dominated by clones from the donor CD8+ memory compartment.

A remark on this clone: Its antigen is not identified.

Treatment was busulfan-fludarabine conditioning, a marrow graft, and cyclophosphamide on days +3 and +4. Profiled with immunoSEQ multiplex PCR; TCRdb holds only in-frame clones, not every one. The table records some 34,000 clones, approximately 78% of them present only once. J gave up 3 bases and V 7 bases, and 9 bases lay outside the gene matches. CDR1 MNHGY and CDR2 SVAAGI come from the germline V gene. The CDR3 contains 15 residues. Sequencing was performed on CD4+ T cells sorted from blood, taken roughly 250 weeks after a stem cell transplant with posttransplant cyclophosphamide. V usage is TRBV6-9 and J usage is TRBJ2-1, with TRBD1 matching over 7 bases. The receptor was derived from a female patient aged 35 to 55 who received an allogeneic stem cell transplant from a related donor, was CMV-positive, and had no GVHD. Some of the T cells may derive from the graft donor. The CDR3 DNA is TGTGCCAGCATTCCAGACAGGGAACGCTACAATGAGCAGTTCTTC. Translated, it gives CASIPDRERYNEQFF.